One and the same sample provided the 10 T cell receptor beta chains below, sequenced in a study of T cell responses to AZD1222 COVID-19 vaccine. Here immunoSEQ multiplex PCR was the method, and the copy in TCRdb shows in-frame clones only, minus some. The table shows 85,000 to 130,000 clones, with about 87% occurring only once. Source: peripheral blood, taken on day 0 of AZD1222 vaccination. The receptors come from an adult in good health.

The CDR3 region has the DNA TGTGCCAGCAGTTCTAACCCCGGGGCAGGTTCAGGGAAACTGTTTTTT. This translates into CASSSNPGAGSGKLFF. The V call is TRBV6-6, the J call TRBJ1-4; possibly TRBD1 for D (5 bases). The germline V and J ends were trimmed by 4 bases and 11 bases, with 23 bases remaining between them. Germline V gives CDR1 MNHNY, CDR2 SVGAGI (reference sequence). The CDR3 sequence is 16 residues long.

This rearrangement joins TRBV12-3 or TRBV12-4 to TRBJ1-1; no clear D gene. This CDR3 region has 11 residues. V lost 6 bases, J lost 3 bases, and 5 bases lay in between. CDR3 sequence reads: CASSAYTEAFF. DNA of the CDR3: TGTGCCAGCAGCGCCTACACTGAAGCTTTCTTT.

DNA of the CDR3: TGTGCCAGCAGGATGTTAGCCTTCGCTGGAAACACCATATATTTT. As protein: CASRMLAFAGNTIYF. The chain carries TRBV6-5 and TRBJ1-3; D gene uncertain. V lost 6 bases, J lost 2 bases, and 14 bases lay in between. The germline CDR1 and CDR2 sequences are MNHEY and SVGAGI. The CDR3 loop spans 15 amino acids.

The DNA of the CDR3 is TGTGCCAGCAGTCACGGACGGAGGAAACTGTACTTC. As protein: CASSHGRRKLYF. This rearrangement joins TRBV6-2 or TRBV6-3 to TRBJ2-7, with D perhaps matching TRBD2 (5 bases). CDR1 and CDR2 (germline): MNHEY, SVGEGT. Trimming stripped 5 bases from V and 12 bases from J, with 17 bases between. This CDR3 has 12 residues.

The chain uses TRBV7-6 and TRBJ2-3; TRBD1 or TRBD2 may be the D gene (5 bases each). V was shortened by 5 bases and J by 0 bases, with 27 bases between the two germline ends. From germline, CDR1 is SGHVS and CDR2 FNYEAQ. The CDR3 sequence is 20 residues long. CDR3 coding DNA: TGTGCCAGCAGCCCACTTAGTCTGGGACCGAACTCGGCTAGCACAGATACGCAGTATTTT. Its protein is CASSPLSLGPNSASTDTQYF.

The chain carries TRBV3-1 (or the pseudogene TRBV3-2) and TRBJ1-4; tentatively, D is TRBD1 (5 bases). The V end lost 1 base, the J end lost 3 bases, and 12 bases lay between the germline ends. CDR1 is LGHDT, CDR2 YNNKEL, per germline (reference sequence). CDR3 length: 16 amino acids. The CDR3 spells CASSQGGRLSNEKLFF. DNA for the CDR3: TGTGCCAGCAGCCAAGGGGGACGCTTGTCTAATGAAAAACTGTTTTTT.

CDR3 nucleotides: TGTGCCAGCAGTTACCGACTCAGGGATTCACCCCTCCACTTT. Translated, it gives CASSYRLRDSPLHF. The chain joins TRBV6-2 or TRBV6-3 to TRBJ1-6; D may be TRBD1 (5 bases). This CDR3 has 14 residues. CDR1 is MNHEY and CDR2 is SVGEGT in the germline V gene. V lost 2 bases and J 8 bases, leaving 10 bases between the germline ends.

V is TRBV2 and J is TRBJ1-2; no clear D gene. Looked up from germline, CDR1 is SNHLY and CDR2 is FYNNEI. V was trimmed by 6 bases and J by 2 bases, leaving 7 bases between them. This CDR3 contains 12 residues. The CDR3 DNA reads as TGTGCCAGCAGGCGGGCAAACTATGGCTACACCTTC. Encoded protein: CASRRANYGYTF.

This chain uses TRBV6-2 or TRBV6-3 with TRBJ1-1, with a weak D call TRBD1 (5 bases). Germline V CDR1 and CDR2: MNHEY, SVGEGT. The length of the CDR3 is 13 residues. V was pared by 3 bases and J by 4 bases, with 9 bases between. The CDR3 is CASSYGGFTEAFF. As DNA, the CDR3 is TGTGCCAGCAGTTATGGGGGGTTCACTGAAGCTTTCTTT.

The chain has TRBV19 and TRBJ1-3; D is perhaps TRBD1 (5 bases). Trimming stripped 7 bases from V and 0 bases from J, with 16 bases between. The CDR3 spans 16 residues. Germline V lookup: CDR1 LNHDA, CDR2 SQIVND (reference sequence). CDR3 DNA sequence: TGTGCCAGTACCTCACATAGACAGAGCTCTGGAAACACCATATATTTT. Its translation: CASTSHRQSSGNTIYF.